These 27 T cell receptor beta chains came from one sample sequenced in a study of monozygotic twins with cystic fibrosis (dated by TCRdb to the early 2020s). Libraries were made using the immunoSEQ multiplex PCR assay. TCRdb provides this immuneACCESS table in a form limited to in-frame rearrangements. Some clones are lacking; in checked studies, under half of them reflect an unresolved V gene, and why the rest are absent is not known. This sample is represented by approximately 17,000 clones; around 97% of them were singletons. The ten largest clones represent 0.62% of the sample. Source material: blood. The receptors shown here come from a girl aged 2-10 years with cystic fibrosis.

The count of this clone is one. This chain links TRBV7-2 with TRBJ1-1; unclear D gene. The CDR3 sequence is 15 residues long. CDR1 is SGHTA, CDR2 FQGNSA, per germline. The germline V and J ends were trimmed by 2 bases and 8 bases, with 18 bases remaining between them. The CDR3 reads CASSLRSLGESEAFF. The CDR3 nucleotides are TGTGCCAGCAGCTTAAGGTCACTCGGGGAATCCGAAGCTTTCTTT.

The genes are TRBV19 and TRBJ1-6, with D possibly TRBD1 on 6 matching bases. V lost 6 bases and J 7 bases, leaving 16 bases between the germline ends. The CDR3 spans 15 residues. Germline V CDR1 and CDR2: LNHDA, SQIVND (reference sequence). In DNA, the CDR3 is TGTGCCAGTAGCACCCAACAGGGTCCCAATTCACCCCTCCACTTT. Its protein is CASSTQQGPNSPLHF.

The chain combines TRBV10-3 with TRBJ2-7; 7 nucleotides match TRBD1. CDR3 length: 14 residues. Per the germline V gene, CDR1 is ENHRY and CDR2 is SYGVKD. Trimming cost V 8 bases and J 7 bases; bases outside gene matches: 14. As DNA, the CDR3 is TGTGCCATCCGCAGGGGACCGACAGGGATAGAGCAGTACTTC. Encoded protein: CAIRRGPTGIEQYF.

The chain has TRBV6-5 and TRBJ2-7, with D tentatively TRBD1 (6 bases). Germline V CDR1 and CDR2: MNHEY, SVGAGI. This CDR3 is built from 15 residues. Trimming pared 6 bases from V and 4 bases from J, leaving 19 bases between. CDR3 in DNA: TGTGCCAGCAGAGACACAGAGGACAGACGGTACGAGCAGTACTTC. Its protein product is CASRDTEDRRYEQYF.

The rearrangement links TRBV5-1 to TRBJ2-5; D is tentatively TRBD1 or TRBD2 (5 bases each). This CDR3 is 15 amino acids long. Trimming cost V 5 bases and J 1 base, with 15 bases left between them. Germline values: CDR1 SGHRS, CDR2 YFSETQ. DNA of the CDR3: TGCGCCAGCAGTCACGGGGCAGTTGGCCAAGAGACCCAGTACTTC. The encoded protein is CASSHGAVGQETQYF.

This chain links TRBV7-9 with TRBJ2-3; either TRBD1 or TRBD2 may supply D (5 bases each). V was clipped by 5 bases and J by 6 bases, with 21 bases between them. CDR1 is SEHNR, CDR2 FQNEAQ, per germline (reference sequence). The CDR3 consists of 16 residues. The CDR3 bases are TGTGCCAGCAGCAGTCCTTCCGGGGCGGTGTTGGATACGCAGTATTTT. Protein: CASSSPSGAVLDTQYF.

The V gene is TRBV18, the J gene TRBJ1-1; possible D gene TRBD1, 5 bases. The V gene's germline CDR1 is KGHSH and CDR2 LQKENI. The length of the CDR3 is 14 residues. The V and J ends lost 5 bases and 4 bases respectively, with 14 bases between them. The CDR3, as DNA: TGTGCCAGCTCAGGGCAGGGACGGAGCACTGAAGCTTTCTTT. This translates into CASSGQGRSTEAFF.

Remarks on this clone: Germline is not matched at one junction end, which may reflect a read error. This chain uses TRBV7-9 with TRBJ1-1; 7 bases line up with TRBD1. The germline V gene encodes CDR1 SEHNR and CDR2 FQNEAQ (reference sequence). The CDR3 contains 13 residues. The CDR3 region is CASSYGTDTGVVF. CDR3 DNA sequence: TGTGCCAGCAGCTACGGGACAGACACGGGAGTTGTCTTT.

J is TRBJ1-4 and V is TRBV5-4, with 8 bases lining up with TRBD1. Germline trimming cut 4 bases from V and 0 bases from J; bases unmatched to any gene: 8. The germline V gene encodes CDR1 SGHNT and CDR2 YYREEE (reference sequence). The CDR3 is 17 amino acids. CDR3 amino acids: CASSRTGGRTTNEKLFF. The CDR3 DNA sequence: TGTGCCAGCAGCCGAACAGGGGGGAGGACAACTAATGAAAAACTGTTTTTT.

The chain is built from TRBV19 and TRBJ1-6; D not resolved. CDR3 size: 14 residues. The ends were cut back, 5 bases at V and 9 bases at J, with 14 bases in the middle. Germline V gene sequence: CDR1 LNHDA, CDR2 SQIVND (reference sequence). For the CDR3, the DNA is TGTGCCAGTAGTTTTTGGGCAGGAGGTTCACCCCTCCACTTT. Translated, it gives CASSFWAGGSPLHF.

This chain connects TRBV29-1 to TRBJ1-2; D not resolved. In germline, CDR1 is SQVTM, CDR2 ANQGSEA. Between the trimmed V and J ends, which lost 3 bases and 5 bases, there was a span of 19 bases. The CDR3 is made up of 15 amino acids. DNA for the CDR3: TGCAGCGTTGATCTTCGCGGTCAGCGCCCGTATGGCTACACCTTC. Residues: CSVDLRGQRPYGYTF. Together with reference TRBV29-1 and TRBJ1-2, the CDR3 gives the full variable domain: SAVISQKPSRDICQRGTSLTIQCQVDSQVTMMFWYRQQPGQSLTLIATANQGSEATYESGFVIDKFPISRPNLTFSTLTVSNMSPEDSSIYLCSVDLRGQRPYGYTFGSGTRLTVV.

This chain links TRBV10-3 with TRBJ2-2; 10 bases fit TRBD2. The germline V gene encodes CDR1 ENHRY and CDR2 SYGVKD. V dropped 3 bases and J dropped 0; count of bases not matched to a gene: 4. This CDR3 is built from 17 residues. The CDR3 here is CAISEAGGPANTGELFF. The CDR3 region has the DNA TGTGCCATCAGTGAAGCGGGGGGGCCTGCGAACACCGGGGAGCTGTTTTTT.

This clone was seen once. The genes are TRBV5-6 and TRBJ2-1; 13 bases align to TRBD2. There are 16 residues in the CDR3. Germline loops: CDR1 SGHDT, CDR2 YYEEEE. V shed 2 bases, J shed 8 bases, and the junction held 7 bases outside the gene matches. CDR3: CASSLYKGLAGYEQFF. CDR3 sequence (DNA): TGTGCCAGCAGCTTATACAAGGGACTAGCGGGGTATGAGCAGTTCTTC. Combining the CDR3 with reference TRBV5-6 and TRBJ2-1 gives the whole variable domain DAGVTQSPTHLIKTRGQQVTLRCSPKSGHDTVSWYQQALGQGPQFIFQYYEEEERQRGNFPDRFSGHQFPNYSSELNVNALLLGDSALYLCASSLYKGLAGYEQFFGPGTRLTVL.

This clone appeared once. This chain connects TRBV18 to TRBJ1-5; a possible D gene is TRBD1 (5 bases). Trimming removed 2 bases from V and 4 bases from J, with 9 bases in between. Germline CDR1 and CDR2: KGHSH and LQKENI. The CDR3 sequence is 14 residues long. This CDR3 reads CASSPGAPNQPQHF. For the CDR3, the DNA is TGTGCCAGCTCACCAGGGGCTCCGAATCAGCCCCAGCATTTT.

The chain carries TRBV9 and TRBJ1-5; possibly TRBD1 for D (6 bases). V was cut by 4 bases and J by 4 bases, with 12 bases left in between. The CDR3 runs 14 residues. Germline loops: CDR1 SGDLS, CDR2 YYNGEE. Here the CDR3 reads CASSREGENQPQHF. CDR3 sequence (DNA): TGTGCCAGCAGCCGAGAGGGGGAAAATCAGCCCCAGCATTTT.

This chain links TRBV6-5 with TRBJ2-1, with TRBD2 matching 10 bases. The junction had 3 bases not matched to a gene; V was cut back by 6 bases and J by 7 bases. The CDR3 is 13 residues long. Germline V lookup: CDR1 MNHEY, CDR2 SVGAGI. The CDR3 protein is CASRLAGRNEQFF. DNA for the CDR3: TGTGCCAGCAGACTAGCGGGGAGGAATGAGCAGTTCTTC.

This chain links TRBV4-3 with TRBJ1-5; TRBD1 agrees at 7 bases. Unmatched junction bases numbered 10, after V lost 0 bases and J lost 8 bases. The CDR3 runs to 16 residues. Looked up from germline, CDR1 is LGHNA and CDR2 is YSLEER. CDR3 nucleotide sequence: TGCGCCAGCAGCCAAGATTTAAGGCAGGGGGACGAGCCCCAGCATTTT. It specifies CASSQDLRQGDEPQHF.

This sequence joins TRBV28 and TRBJ2-2; TRBD1 aligns across 8 bases. The CDR3 sequence is 13 residues long. Germline loops: CDR1 MDHEN, CDR2 SYDVKM. The trim removed 8 bases at V and 7 bases at J, leaving 6 bases unmatched. This CDR3 is CASETGAGGELFF. The CDR3 DNA reads TGTGCCAGCGAGACAGGGGCGGGCGGGGAGCTGTTTTTT.

The rearrangement joins TRBV4-3 to TRBJ2-2, with D perhaps matching TRBD1 or TRBD2 (6 bases each). With 0 bases removed from V and 6 bases from J, the gap between germline ends came to 20 bases. Germline V lookup: CDR1 LGHNA, CDR2 YSLEER. There are 18 residues in the CDR3. The CDR3 loop is CASSQDGGRILSSGELFF. In DNA form, the CDR3 reads TGCGCCAGCAGCCAAGATGGGGGGCGGATCCTATCGTCCGGGGAGCTGTTTTTT.

The chain couples TRBV6-5 to TRBJ1-6; D is uncertain. Germline V gene lookup returns CDR1 MNHEY and CDR2 SVGAGI. CDR3 size: 15 residues. V lost 5 bases and J 5 bases, leaving 13 bases between the germline ends. The CDR3 is CASSPLTQNNSPLHF. In DNA form, the CDR3 reads TGTGCCAGCAGTCCATTGACACAGAATAATTCACCCCTCCACTTT.

In its sample, this clone was seen once. The chain combines TRBV4-1 with TRBJ1-5, with D hard to call. The CDR3 is made up of 15 amino acids. V lost 1 base and J 1 base, leaving 8 bases between the germline ends. Germline-derived CDR1 and CDR2 are MGHRA and YSYEKL. The CDR3 sequence: CASSQGHISNQPQHF. CDR3 bases: TGCGCCAGCAGCCAAGGTCATATAAGCAATCAGCCCCAGCATTTT.

V gene TRBV4-1 combines with J gene TRBJ2-7; TRBD1 matches 8 bases. The length of the CDR3 is 15 residues. In germline, CDR1 is MGHRA, CDR2 YSYEKL. Trimming at V came to 0 bases and at J to 6 bases, leaving 7 bases not matched to a gene. CDR3 nucleotide sequence: TGCGCCAGCAGCCAAGAACTATTCGGGACAGGCGAGCAGTACTTC. Protein product: CASSQELFGTGEQYF.

The rearrangement uses TRBV4-3 and TRBJ2-3; the match to TRBD2 covers 12 bases. Per germline, CDR1 LGHNA and CDR2 YSLEER. Trimming cost V 4 bases and J 5 bases; bases outside gene matches: 7. The CDR3 length is 16 residues. Here the CDR3 reads CASSRRTSGVLDTQYF. The DNA of the CDR3 is TGCGCCAGCAGCCGTCGGACTAGCGGGGTTTTAGATACGCAGTATTTT.

This chain connects TRBV4-3 to TRBJ1-1; no clear D gene. The CDR3 totals 14 residues. Trimming left V 3 bases short and J 0 bases short, with 8 bases between. Germline values: CDR1 LGHNA, CDR2 YSLEER. The CDR3 is CASSHLSVNTEAFF. As DNA, the CDR3 is TGCGCCAGCAGCCATCTGAGCGTGAACACTGAAGCTTTCTTT.

As DNA, the CDR3 is TGTGCCAGCTGTAGGGCTAGCGGGACAGATACGCAGTATTTT. Its translation is CASCRASGTDTQYF. This rearrangement joins TRBV18 to TRBJ2-3; 8 bases are a match to TRBD2. The V gene end was trimmed by 7 bases and the J gene end by 3 bases; junction bases not matched to a gene: 6. The CDR3 is 14 residues long. CDR1 and CDR2 from the germline V gene are KGHSH and LQKENI.

V gene TRBV4-3 combines with J gene TRBJ1-4, with a weak D call TRBD1 (6 bases). CDR1 is LGHNA and CDR2 is YSLEER in the germline V gene. The CDR3 contains 15 residues. The V end was cut by 1 base, the J end by 7 bases, with 13 bases between. Here the CDR3 reads CASSQGRDNGEKLFF. CDR3 nucleotides: TGCGCCAGCAGCCAAGGCCGGGACAACGGTGAAAAACTGTTTTTT.

The V and J genes are TRBV9 and TRBJ2-3; TRBD2 matches at 8 bases. The V gene end was trimmed by 0 bases and the J gene end by 3 bases; junction bases not matched to a gene: 6. The CDR3 extends over 16 amino acids. Per the germline V gene, CDR1 is SGDLS and CDR2 is YYNGEE. Here the CDR3 reads CASSVGSGLATDTQYF. The CDR3, as DNA: TGTGCCAGCAGCGTAGGTTCTGGACTAGCTACAGATACGCAGTATTTT.